The 13 T cell receptor beta chains reported below all come from one sample, sequenced in a study of blood T cell repertoires in COVID-19. Sequencing used immunoSEQ multiplex PCR; TCRdb keeps in-frame clones, though not all of them. The sample comprises around 370,000 clones, roughly 89% of which are singletons, and around 7% rests with the top ten. Input material: peripheral blood. These receptors were taken from a man aged 18 to 35 with active or convalescent COVID-19.

This clone was observed a handful of times. V is TRBV9 and J is TRBJ1-2; 12 bases fit TRBD1. Germline values: CDR1 SGDLS, CDR2 YYNGEE. V was pared by 1 base and J by 7 bases, with 5 bases of the junction left unmatched. The CDR3 loop spans 15 amino acids. The CDR3 spells CASSVLGQGASGYTF. The CDR3 DNA is TGTGCCAGCAGCGTATTGGGACAGGGGGCGAGTGGCTACACCTTC.

The chain has TRBV5-1 and TRBJ2-5; 13 bases align to TRBD2. CDR3 length equals 16 residues. Germline-derived CDR1 and CDR2 are SGHRS and YFSETQ. Germline trimming cut 3 bases from V and 2 bases from J; bases unmatched to any gene: 4. CDR3 sequence: CASSWTSGGLQETQYF. In DNA, the CDR3 is TGCGCCAGCAGCTGGACTAGCGGGGGTTTGCAAGAGACCCAGTACTTC. The variable domain in full, with the rest retrieved from reference TRBV5-1 and TRBJ2-5, is KAGVTQTPRYLIKTRGQQVTLSCSPISGHRSVSWYQQTPGQGLQFLFEYFSETQRNKGNFPGRFSGRQFSNSRSEMNVSTLELGDSALYLCASSWTSGGLQETQYFGPGTRLLVL.

The gene calls are TRBV2 and TRBJ2-7, with 9 nucleotides matching TRBD1. The CDR3 consists of 15 residues. V was clipped by 11 bases and J by 1 base; unmatched bases: 12. The germline CDR1 and CDR2 sequences are SNHLY and FYNNEI. The CDR3 reads CAGGQGPAESYEQYF. The CDR3 coding sequence is TGTGCCGGGGGACAGGGACCGGCGGAGTCCTACGAGCAGTACTTC.

V gene TRBV7-6 combines with J gene TRBJ2-7; D uncertain. The germline CDR1 and CDR2 sequences are SGHVS and FNYEAQ. The CDR3 runs 13 residues. V lost 1 base and J 2 bases, leaving 6 bases between the germline ends. The CDR3 loop reads CASSLGLAYEQYF. The CDR3 bases are TGTGCCAGCAGCTTAGGTCTTGCCTACGAGCAGTACTTC.

V is TRBV7-8 and J is TRBJ2-1; D uncertain. Germline V gene lookup returns CDR1 SGHVS and CDR2 FQNEAQ. V lost 0 bases and J lost 0, with 6 bases in between. The CDR3 has 15 residues. CDR3 residues: CASSLAVSSYNEQFF. CDR3 DNA sequence: TGTGCCAGCAGCTTAGCCGTGAGCTCCTACAATGAGCAGTTCTTC.

V and J are TRBV4-3 and TRBJ1-5; D gene unclear. Germline assignment: CDR1 LGHNA and CDR2 YSLEER. Trimming cost V 0 bases and J 6 bases, with 12 bases left between them. This CDR3 comprises 15 residues. In nucleotides, the CDR3 is TGCGCCAGCAGCCAAGATGTCCGGGGTAGTCAGCCCCAGCATTTT. As protein: CASSQDVRGSQPQHF.

V is TRBV28 and J is TRBJ2-7, with D hard to call. CDR1 is MDHEN, CDR2 SYDVKM, per germline. The CDR3 runs to 13 residues. V lost 7 bases and J lost 0, with 10 bases in between. CDR3 amino acids: CASNPLSSYEQYF. DNA for the CDR3: TGTGCCAGCAACCCCCTTAGCTCCTACGAGCAGTACTTC.

The chain employs TRBV3-1 (or the pseudogene TRBV3-2) and TRBJ1-6; a weak D match, TRBD1 (5 bases). The CDR3 contains 15 residues. Trimming took 0 bases from V and 9 from J, leaving 12 bases between them. Germline-derived CDR1 and CDR2 are LGHDT and YNNKEL (reference sequence). CDR3 coding DNA: TGTGCCAGCAGCCAAGATCGGAGCAGGGCTTCACCCCTCCACTTT. This translates into CASSQDRSRASPLHF.

The J gene is TRBJ1-5, the V gene TRBV5-5, with no clear D. This CDR3 is 15 amino acids long. V lost 6 bases and J 0 bases, leaving 13 bases between the germline ends. Germline-derived CDR1 and CDR2 are SGHKS and YYEKEE (reference sequence). The DNA for the CDR3 is TGTGCCAGCAAAGCTTTAATCTATAGCAATCAGCCCCAGCATTTT. It encodes CASKALIYSNQPQHF.

The chain links TRBV4-3 to TRBJ1-1, with 10 bases lining up with TRBD1. Germline trimming cut 6 bases from V and 4 bases from J; bases unmatched to any gene: 2. The length of the CDR3 is 13 residues. Germline V gene sequence: CDR1 LGHNA, CDR2 YSLEER. CDR3 region: CASSRDRGTEAFF. The CDR3 DNA reads as TGCGCCAGCAGTCGGGACAGGGGCACTGAAGCTTTCTTT.

This chain uses TRBV28 with TRBJ1-2; D uncertain. CDR3 length: 13 residues. V shed 5 bases and J shed 7 bases, with 14 bases lying between them. Germline-derived CDR1 and CDR2 are MDHEN and SYDVKM. CDR3 sequence (DNA): TGTGCCAGCAGTCTGATGAGGTCCGGTGGCTACACCTTC. Residues: CASSLMRSGGYTF.

The rearrangement joins TRBV27 to TRBJ2-2; D not resolved. V lost 3 bases and J lost 3, with 11 bases in between. The CDR3 runs 15 residues. CDR1 is MNHEY, CDR2 SMNVEV, per germline (reference sequence). The DNA of the CDR3 is TGTGCCAGCAGTTTCCAAACGAGAGACACCGGGGAGCTGTTTTTT. Its translation: CASSFQTRDTGELFF.

The rearrangement joins TRBV18 to TRBJ2-7, with D perhaps TRBD2 (5 bases). Per the germline V gene, CDR1 is KGHSH and CDR2 is LQKENI. This CDR3 region has 17 residues. V lost 0 bases and J 6 bases, leaving 21 bases between the germline ends. For the CDR3, the DNA is TGTGCCAGCTCACCACCCCGGTACGGCAGCGGACCGGCCGAGCAGTACTTC. Its translation is CASSPPRYGSGPAEQYF.